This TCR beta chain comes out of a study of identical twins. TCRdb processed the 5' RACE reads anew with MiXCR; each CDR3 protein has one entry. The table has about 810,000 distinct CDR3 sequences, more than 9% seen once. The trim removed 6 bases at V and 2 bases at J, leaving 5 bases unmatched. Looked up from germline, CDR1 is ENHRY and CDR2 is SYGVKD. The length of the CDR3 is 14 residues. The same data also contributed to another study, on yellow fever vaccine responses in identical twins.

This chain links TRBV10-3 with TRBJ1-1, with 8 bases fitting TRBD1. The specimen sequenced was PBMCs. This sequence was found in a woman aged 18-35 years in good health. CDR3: CAIRAGTGNTEAFF. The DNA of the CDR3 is TGTGCCATCAGAGCCGGGACAGGAAACACTGAAGCTTTCTTT.